This passage covers 32 T cell receptor beta chains from one sample sequenced in a study of OX40 agonist ivuxolimab in advanced cancers. Here immunoSEQ multiplex PCR was the method, and the copy in TCRdb shows in-frame clones only, minus some. The sample yields tens of thousands of clones, around three quarters seen once. This sample comprised CD4+ or CD8+ T cells sorted from blood, obtained in a trial of the OX40 agonist ivuxolimab. These receptors all come from an adult with an advanced solid tumor such as melanoma, head and neck, liver or kidney cancer.

The genes are TRBV7-2 and TRBJ1-1, with 10 bases that match TRBD1. Germline CDR1 and CDR2: SGHTA and FQGNSA. The trim removed 5 bases at V and 1 base at J, leaving 1 base unmatched. This CDR3 comprises 14 residues. The CDR3 sequence is CASSRDRGNTEAFF. The CDR3 coding sequence is TGTGCCAGCAGCCGGGACAGGGGGAACACTGAAGCTTTCTTT.

The chain has TRBV25-1 and TRBJ1-2; the D is unclear. The germline V gene has CDR1 MGHDK and CDR2 SYGVNS. The CDR3 extends over 13 amino acids. The V gene lost 5 bases and the J gene lost 4 bases, with 11 bases spanning the gap. The CDR3 bases are TGTGCCAGCAGTACTGCGGCGGGCTATGGCTACACCTTC. It yields the protein CASSTAAGYGYTF.

The rearrangement joins TRBV9 to TRBJ2-7, with TRBD2 matching over 8 bases. The CDR3 covers 13 residues. The junction had 4 bases not matched to a gene; V was cut back by 4 bases and J by 4 bases. CDR1 and CDR2 from the germline V gene are SGDLS and YYNGEE. The CDR3 here is CASSPGGGYEQYF. CDR3 DNA: TGTGCCAGCAGCCCCGGGGGGGGATACGAGCAGTACTTC. The complete variable domain, with remaining parts taken from reference TRBV9 and TRBJ2-7, reads DSGVTQTPKHLITATGQRVTLRCSPRSGDLSVYWYQQSLDQGLQFLIQYYNGEERAKGNILERFSAQQFPDLHSELNLSSLELGDSALYFCASSPGGGYEQYFGPGTRLTVT.

CDR3 loop: CASSQDRVTGYTF. The DNA for the CDR3 is TGCGCCAGCAGCCAAGACAGGGTTACTGGCTACACCTTC. V and J are TRBV4-3 and TRBJ1-2; weak D call: TRBD1 (5 bases). CDR3 size: 13 residues. Deletions cut 0 bases from V and 7 bases from J, with 9 bases between. Germline CDR1 LGHNA, CDR2 YSLEER.

The V and J genes are TRBV27 and TRBJ1-2; 7 bases match TRBD1. Germline assignment: CDR1 MNHEY and CDR2 SMNVEV (reference sequence). The J segment lost 2 bases and the V segment lost 6 bases, leaving 3 bases of the junction unmatched. This CDR3 has 13 amino acids. The CDR3 region is CASSRTGNYGYTF. In nucleotides, the CDR3 is TGTGCCAGCAGCCGGACAGGCAACTATGGCTACACCTTC.

This rearrangement joins TRBV28 to TRBJ1-5; D gene unclear. The CDR3 consists of 14 residues. CDR1 MDHEN and CDR2 SYDVKM come from the germline V gene. V was clipped by 3 bases and J by 7 bases, with 13 bases between them. CDR3 coding DNA: TGTGCCAGCAGTTTCCTTCCCCGGGAACAGCCCCAGCATTTT. This translates into CASSFLPREQPQHF.

The chain links TRBV18 to TRBJ1-5, with D perhaps matching TRBD1 (5 bases). Germline values: CDR1 KGHSH, CDR2 LQKENI. Trimming stripped 2 bases from V and 2 bases from J, with 13 bases between. The CDR3 totals 16 residues. CDR3 in amino acids: CASSPDSLGGNQPQHF. CDR3 sequence (DNA): TGTGCCAGCTCACCAGATAGCCTGGGGGGCAATCAGCCCCAGCATTTT.

The chain is built from TRBV27 and TRBJ2-7; D is possibly TRBD2 (6 bases). V dropped 4 bases and J dropped 0 bases, with 13 bases sitting between them. This CDR3 region has 15 residues. Germline assignment: CDR1 MNHEY and CDR2 SMNVEV (reference sequence). The CDR3 sequence: CASSSAGSDSYEQYF. CDR3 in DNA: TGTGCCAGCAGTTCGGCGGGATCTGACTCCTACGAGCAGTACTTC.

The chain combines TRBV5-6 with TRBJ2-3, with 9 bases lining up with TRBD2. V shed 2 bases, J shed 4 bases, and the junction held 8 bases outside the gene matches. This CDR3 is 16 amino acids long. Germline V gives CDR1 SGHDT, CDR2 YYEEEE. CDR3 sequence: CASSLDLAGSADTQYF. DNA of the CDR3: TGTGCCAGCAGCTTAGACCTAGCGGGAAGCGCAGATACGCAGTATTTT.

The chain joins TRBV6-1 to TRBJ2-7; D ambiguous. The CDR3 is 11 residues long. Trimming cost V 5 bases and J 4 bases, with 6 bases left between them. Germline-derived CDR1 and CDR2 are MNHNS and SASEGT. The CDR3 protein is CASSSVYEQYF. The DNA for the CDR3 is TGTGCCAGCAGTTCAGTTTACGAGCAGTACTTC.

The V gene is TRBV6-5, the J gene TRBJ2-5; 8 bases match TRBD2. Trimming took 4 bases from V and 2 from J; bases not matched to a gene: 6. The germline gives CDR1 MNHEY, CDR2 SVGAGI. This CDR3 comprises 15 residues. CDR3 amino acids: CASSFQRGQQETQYF. The CDR3 nucleotides read TGTGCCAGCAGTTTCCAGCGGGGGCAACAAGAGACCCAGTACTTC.

The chain joins TRBV28 to TRBJ2-2; 11 nucleotides line up with TRBD2. V lost 5 bases and J lost 4; bases outside the gene matches: 3. The germline V gene encodes CDR1 MDHEN and CDR2 SYDVKM. CDR3 size: 15 residues. The CDR3 region is CASSRLAGSTGELFF. In nucleotides, the CDR3 is TGTGCCAGCAGTCGACTAGCGGGGTCCACCGGGGAGCTGTTTTTT.

The chain combines TRBV19 with TRBJ1-5; D is uncertain. V was cut by 7 bases and J by 6 bases, with 16 bases left in between. Germline CDR1 LNHDA, CDR2 SQIVND (reference sequence). The CDR3 runs to 14 residues. The CDR3 DNA is TGTGCCAGTACCCCGGGCTTAGCTAGTCAGCCCCAGCATTTT. Its translation is CASTPGLASQPQHF.

This rearrangement joins TRBV5-1 to TRBJ1-3; D ambiguous. The CDR3 has 14 amino acids. Per the germline V gene, CDR1 is SGHRS and CDR2 is YFSETQ. V was clipped by 2 bases and J by 8 bases, with 14 bases between them. DNA of the CDR3: TGCGCCAGCAGCTTTGGACTCCCCGCGGACACCATATATTTT. It is translated as CASSFGLPADTIYF.

V and J are TRBV7-9 and TRBJ2-6; no clear D gene. Deletions cut 5 bases from V and 0 bases from J, with 5 bases between. From germline, CDR1 is SEHNR and CDR2 FQNEAQ (reference sequence). The CDR3 sequence is 14 residues long. CDR3: CASSPDSGANVLTF. For the CDR3, the DNA is TGTGCCAGCAGCCCGGACTCTGGGGCCAACGTCCTGACTTTC. Looking up the rest from reference TRBV7-9 and TRBJ2-6 gives the full variable domain: DTGVSQNPRHKITKRGQNVTFRCDPISEHNRLYWYRQTLGQGPEFLTYFQNEAQLEKSRLLSDRFSAERPKGSFSTLEIQRTEQGDSAMYLCASSPDSGANVLTFGAGSRLTVL.

This clone was recorded only once. This chain uses TRBV7-2 with TRBJ2-5; a weak D match, TRBD2 (6 bases). V was cut by 5 bases and J by 2 bases, with 15 bases left in between. The germline CDR1 and CDR2 sequences are SGHTA and FQGNSA. This CDR3 is 15 amino acids long. CDR3 DNA sequence: TGTGCCAGCAGCCCCCCGGGACTGCAACAAGAGACCCAGTACTTC. It translates to CASSPPGLQQETQYF. The full variable domain, in which reference TRBV7-2 and TRBJ2-5 provide the parts outside the CDR3, is GAGVSQSPSNKVTEKGKDVELRCDPISGHTALYWYRQSLGQGLEFLIYFQGNSAPDKSGLPSDRFSAERTGGSVSTLTIQRTQQEDSAVYLCASSPPGLQQETQYFGPGTRLLVL.

V and J are TRBV9 and TRBJ1-5, with D possibly being TRBD1 (6 bases). Germline CDR1 reads SGDLS; CDR2 reads YYNGEE. Trimming shortened V by 5 bases and J by 0 bases, and 9 bases separated the two germline ends. CDR3 size: 14 residues. The CDR3 sequence: CASSTTGSNQPQHF. In DNA, the CDR3 is TGTGCCAGCAGTACGACAGGTAGCAATCAGCCCCAGCATTTT.

V and J are TRBV25-1 and TRBJ2-1, with D perhaps matching TRBD1 (5 bases). The CDR3 covers 13 residues. From germline, CDR1 is MGHDK and CDR2 SYGVNS. Trimming left V 2 bases short and J 12 bases short, with 14 bases between. This CDR3 is CASSEQGYQGQFF. The CDR3 DNA reads as TGTGCCAGCAGTGAACAGGGATATCAAGGGCAGTTCTTC.

This chain uses TRBV10-3 with TRBJ1-2, with unresolved D. There are 12 residues in the CDR3. The V end was cut by 11 bases, the J end by 5 bases, with 15 bases between. The germline CDR1 and CDR2 sequences are ENHRY and SYGVKD. The CDR3 reads CASRREAYGYTF. In DNA, the CDR3 is TGTGCCTCTAGAAGAGAGGCGTATGGCTACACCTTC.

The rearrangement uses TRBV7-2 and TRBJ2-1; D is unresolved. The germline V and J ends were trimmed by 5 bases and 10 bases, with 15 bases remaining between them. Germline lookup yields CDR1 SGHTA and CDR2 FQGNSA. The CDR3 length is 13 residues. The CDR3 DNA reads as TGTGCCAGCAGCCCCCGACCTCCTGAGGAGCAGTTCTTC. This sequence encodes CASSPRPPEEQFF.

The chain joins TRBV4-2 to TRBJ2-2; D is tentatively TRBD1 or TRBD2 (5 bases each). This CDR3 is built from 15 residues. V was cut by 1 base and J by 2 bases, with 8 bases left in between. CDR1 LGHNA and CDR2 YNFKEQ come from the germline V gene. This chain's CDR3 is CASSQVGDNTGELFF. Written as DNA, the CDR3 is TGTGCCAGCAGCCAAGTAGGGGACAACACCGGGGAGCTGTTTTTT.

The DNA of the CDR3 is TGTGCCAGCAGCCTCGGTGTCAGATTATACGAGCAGTACTTC. The encoded protein is CASSLGVRLYEQYF. V gene TRBV6-7 combines with J gene TRBJ2-7, with D uncertain. TRBV6-7 is an ORF; its function is uncertain. The CDR3 is made up of 14 amino acids. V was trimmed by 6 bases and J by 4 bases, leaving 16 bases between them.

The rearrangement joins TRBV15 to TRBJ2-7; TRBD1 agrees at 9 bases. V shed 3 bases and J 2 bases; nucleotides not matched to a gene: 11. Germline lookup yields CDR1 LNHNV and CDR2 YYDKDF (reference sequence). This CDR3 is 17 amino acids long. This chain's CDR3 is CATSSTTGTGSTYEQYF. DNA of the CDR3: TGTGCCACCAGCAGTACTACCGGGACAGGGTCAACCTACGAGCAGTACTTC.

Only a few counts were recorded for this clone. The chain recombines TRBV7-2 with TRBJ2-1; D uncertain. V gave up 7 bases and J gave up 8 bases, with 15 bases separating them. Germline assignment: CDR1 SGHTA and CDR2 FQGNSA. This CDR3 contains 13 residues. The CDR3 sequence is CASNPVLDDEQFF. The CDR3 bases are TGTGCCAGCAACCCGGTTCTAGATGATGAGCAGTTCTTC.

This rearrangement joins TRBV5-6 to TRBJ1-1; no firm D call. The CDR3 totals 15 residues. Germline V gene sequence: CDR1 SGHDT, CDR2 YYEEEE. Trimming pared 4 bases from V and 0 bases from J, leaving 13 bases between. The CDR3 sequence: CASSPVSPVNTEAFF. In DNA form, the CDR3 reads TGTGCCAGCAGCCCCGTCTCCCCAGTGAACACTGAAGCTTTCTTT. Variable domain in full (rest from reference TRBV5-6 and TRBJ1-1): DAGVTQSPTHLIKTRGQQVTLRCSPKSGHDTVSWYQQALGQGPQFIFQYYEEEERQRGNFPDRFSGHQFPNYSSELNVNALLLGDSALYLCASSPVSPVNTEAFFGQGTRLTVV.

V usage is TRBV30 and J usage is TRBJ2-3, with no clear D. Trimming took 1 base from V and 2 from J, leaving 4 bases between them. Germline values: CDR1 GTSNPN, CDR2 SVGIG (reference sequence). The CDR3 sequence is 12 residues long. The CDR3 here is CAWSETTDTQYF. The CDR3 DNA follows: TGTGCCTGGAGTGAGACCACAGATACGCAGTATTTT.

The genes are TRBV28 and TRBJ1-2; D not resolved. This CDR3 comprises 11 residues. The V end was cut by 2 bases, the J end by 6 bases, with 4 bases between. The germline CDR1 and CDR2 sequences are MDHEN and SYDVKM. CDR3 sequence: CASSLGHGYTF. CDR3 bases: TGTGCCAGCAGTTTAGGACATGGCTACACCTTC.

The chain joins TRBV27 to TRBJ1-2; maybe TRBD1 (6 bases). The CDR3 is made up of 14 amino acids. The germline gives CDR1 MNHEY, CDR2 SMNVEV (reference sequence). V dropped 6 bases and J dropped 8 bases, with 19 bases sitting between them. CDR3 in DNA: TGTGCCAGCAGGCCGACAGGAGGCGCAATGGGCTACACCTTC. This gives the protein CASRPTGGAMGYTF.

The chain combines TRBV2 with TRBJ2-7; possibly TRBD1 or TRBD2 for D (5 bases each). Trimming stripped 2 bases from V and 2 bases from J, with 13 bases between. The CDR3 is 15 amino acids. The germline CDR1 and CDR2 sequences are SNHLY and FYNNEI. The CDR3 spells CASSERSGPAYEQYF. The CDR3, as DNA: TGTGCCAGCAGTGAAAGGTCGGGACCGGCCTACGAGCAGTACTTC.

The chain links TRBV19 to TRBJ2-7; D remains unclear. Trimming removed 3 bases from V and 2 bases from J, with 11 bases in between. The CDR3 runs 14 residues. Per germline, CDR1 LNHDA and CDR2 SQIVND (reference sequence). The CDR3 DNA is TGTGCCAGTAGTATTTCTGGCACTACCTACGAGCAGTACTTC. The encoded protein is CASSISGTTYEQYF.

This clone has just a few counts. This rearrangement joins TRBV7-2 to TRBJ2-1; 11 bases line up with TRBD2. Germline V gene sequence: CDR1 SGHTA, CDR2 FQGNSA. The CDR3 is 17 amino acids. After removal of 5 bases from V and 7 bases from J, the junction contained 13 bases not matched to a gene. CDR3 coding DNA: TGTGCCAGCAGCCTTCCCGGTTTAGCGGGAGGGCAAAATGAGCAGTTCTTC. Encoded protein: CASSLPGLAGGQNEQFF.

The chain carries TRBV5-8 and TRBJ2-5; D call uncertain. Looked up from germline, CDR1 is SGHTS and CDR2 is YDEGEE. The V end lost 5 bases, the J end lost 3 bases, and 5 bases lay between the germline ends. The CDR3 spans 11 residues. CDR3 nucleotides: TGTGCCAGCAGAAGGGAAGAGACCCAGTACTTC. Protein sequence: CASRREETQYF.